The 16 T cell receptor beta chains in this list originate from one sample, sequenced in a study of read filtering for tumor transcriptome and immune sequencing (TCRdb year 2020). The instrument given in TCRdb is Illumina HiSeq 4000. The Immunoverse kit was used to build TCR libraries from roughly 370 ng RNA, with molecular barcoded adaptors covering alpha/delta and beta/gamma chains. Starting from the raw public reads, TCRdb applied fastp trimming at Q25, assembled clones with MiXCR and retained in-frame beta chains. Under each unique CDR3 protein, matching rows form one entry showing the most common genes and DNA. Across this sample there are about 86,000 distinct CDR3 sequences, with approximately 13% seen only once. The ten largest clones add up to around 14% of the sample. Sequencing was performed on a population of CD138-negative cells sorted from bone marrow. The sample's cell subset or site, from its label and the paper: bone marrow mononuclear cells depleted of CD138+ plasma/myeloma cells by negative magnetic selection. The receptors stem from a donor aged 40 or older with multiple myeloma.

This clonotype has ten or more counts. The genes are TRBV29-1 and TRBJ1-1; 11 bases are a match to TRBD1. Losses at the gene ends were 7 bases for V and 6 bases for J; bases not matched to a gene: 7. This CDR3 comprises 13 residues. CDR1 and CDR2 (germline): SQVTM, ANQGSEA. The CDR3: CSARDRGKAEAFF. The CDR3 nucleotides read TGCAGCGCCCGGGACAGGGGGAAGGCTGAAGCTTTCTTT.

As regards this clonotype: A much more abundant neighbour one base away suggests this may be a read error. CDR3 loop: CASSPAEQADTGELFF. Here the CDR3 DNA reads TGTGCCAGCTCACCCGCGGAACAGGCCGACACCGGGGAGCTGTTTTTT. This chain connects TRBV18 to TRBJ2-2, with a weak D call TRBD1 (5 bases). The germline gives CDR1 KGHSH, CDR2 LQKENI. Trimming cost V 3 bases and J 3 bases, with 14 bases left between them. The CDR3 has 16 residues.

This clonotype was seen a few times. This chain joins TRBV29-1 and TRBJ2-3; D gene ambiguous. CDR1 is SQVTM and CDR2 is ANQGSEA in the germline V gene. V was trimmed by 2 bases and J by 1 base, leaving 10 bases between them. The CDR3 totals 14 residues. The CDR3 DNA is TGCAGCGTTGAACCCCCGACCGGCACAGATACGCAGTATTTT. Translating gives CSVEPPTGTDTQYF.

This clonotype was seen at least ten times. The chain couples TRBV28 to TRBJ2-1; D unclear. Trimming left V 6 bases short and J 10 bases short, with 10 bases between. From germline, CDR1 is MDHEN and CDR2 SYDVKM. The length of the CDR3 is 11 residues. The CDR3 reads CASSWVAEQFF. DNA for the CDR3: TGTGCCAGCAGCTGGGTGGCAGAGCAGTTCTTC.

There are many counts of this clonotype. The chain employs TRBV14 and TRBJ2-7; 7 nucleotides agree with TRBD1. Germline-derived CDR1 and CDR2 are SGHDN and FVKESK. CDR3 length: 15 residues. The V gene end was trimmed by 5 bases and the J gene end by 4 bases; junction bases not matched to a gene: 11. The CDR3 DNA is TGTGCCAGCAGCACCGCCGGGACAGCGTATTACGAGCAGTACTTC. Translation: CASSTAGTAYYEQYF.

With respect to this clonotype: Being one base from a much bigger clone, this may be a read error. The CDR3 end shows no conserved phenylalanine or tryptophan, and so a read error is likely. The chain employs TRBV29-1 and TRBJ2-5, with D perhaps TRBD1 (5 bases). This CDR3 has 12 residues. Germline CDR1 SQVTM, CDR2 ANQGSEA. Trimming cost V 4 bases and J 1 base, with 7 bases left between them. Here the CDR3 DNA reads TGCAGCGTTGGTAGGGGCCAAGAGACCCAGTACCTC. Translation: CSVGRGQETQYL.

This clonotype was counted ten times or more. The chain uses TRBV20-1 and TRBJ2-5, with D possibly matching TRBD2 (7 bases). V gave up 3 bases and J gave up 3 bases, with 38 bases separating them. CDR1 is DFQATT, CDR2 SNEGSKA, per germline (reference sequence). The CDR3 loop spans 22 amino acids. The CDR3 spells CSARLEGRLAGAPSRLEETQYF. CDR3 nucleotide sequence: TGCAGTGCTAGGTTAGAGGGAAGACTAGCAGGGGCTCCCAGCCGGTTAGAAGAGACCCAGTACTTC.

In this sample, this clonotype turned up many times. The V call is TRBV30, the J call TRBJ1-3, with 7 nucleotides matching TRBD1. Germline assignment: CDR1 GTSNPN and CDR2 SVGIG (reference sequence). This CDR3 comprises 14 residues. Trimming cost V 6 bases and J 0 bases; bases outside gene matches: 5. The CDR3 spells CACRTGNSGNTIYF. The CDR3, as DNA: TGTGCCTGCCGGACAGGAAACTCTGGAAACACCATATATTTT. Full variable domain (missing parts from reference TRBV30 and TRBJ1-3): SQTIHQWPATLVQPVGSPLSLECTVEGTSNPNLYWYRQAAGRGLQLLFYSVGIGQISSEVPQNLSASRPQDRQFILSSKKLLLSDSGFYLCACRTGNSGNTIYFGEGSWLTVV.

There are many counts of this clonotype. V usage is TRBV25-1 and J usage is TRBJ1-1; 9 positions agree with TRBD1. V shed 7 bases and J 5 bases; nucleotides not matched to a gene: 8. The length of the CDR3 is 14 residues. The germline V gene encodes CDR1 MGHDK and CDR2 SYGVNS. CDR3 sequence: CASTAGQGETEAFF. As DNA, the CDR3 is TGTGCCAGCACCGCGGGACAGGGAGAAACTGAAGCTTTCTTT.

This clonotype occurred many times. V and J are TRBV5-1 and TRBJ2-3, with a tentative D call TRBD2 (5 bases). CDR1 is SGHRS, CDR2 YFSETQ, per germline. CDR3 length: 12 residues. The V gene lost 4 bases and the J gene lost 5 bases, with 8 bases spanning the gap. CDR3: CASSRDIDTQYF. The CDR3 DNA sequence: TGCGCCAGCAGCCGGGATATAGATACGCAGTATTTT.

The table lists this clonotype with many counts. The chain has TRBV3-1 and TRBJ2-7; D is perhaps TRBD1 (6 bases). Germline CDR1 reads LGHDT; CDR2 reads YNNKEL (reference sequence). V gave up 7 bases and J gave up 7 bases, with 17 bases separating them. CDR3 length: 13 residues. CDR3 region: CASTDYVRGEQYF. The CDR3 nucleotides read TGTGCCAGCACCGATTATGTGAGGGGGGAGCAGTACTTC.

Many counts were recorded for this clonotype. This chain connects TRBV5-1 to TRBJ2-1; 8 nucleotides agree with TRBD1. Germline trimming cut 4 bases from V and 7 bases from J; bases unmatched to any gene: 10. This CDR3 contains 15 residues. Germline V gene data show CDR1 as SGHRS and CDR2 as YFSETQ. This CDR3 is CASSPGTGGENEQFF. CDR3 nucleotide sequence: TGCGCCAGCAGCCCCGGGACAGGCGGGGAGAATGAGCAGTTCTTC.

This clonotype was observed many times. The chain carries TRBV2 and TRBJ2-3; D not resolved. Germline V gene sequence: CDR1 SNHLY, CDR2 FYNNEI. V lost 6 bases, J lost 5 bases, and 6 bases lay in between. The CDR3 has 11 residues. The CDR3 loop is CASRGLDTQYF. In DNA, the CDR3 is TGTGCCAGCAGAGGGTTAGATACGCAGTATTTT.

This clonotype was seen many times. The chain combines TRBV4-2 with TRBJ2-1, with 10 positions matching TRBD2. There are 16 residues in the CDR3. Germline lookup yields CDR1 LGHNA and CDR2 YNFKEQ. V gave up 5 bases and J gave up 5 bases; unmatched junction bases: 9. In DNA, the CDR3 is TGTGCCAGCAGCGATCGGACTAGCGGAACCCACAATGAGCAGTTCTTC. This gives the protein CASSDRTSGTHNEQFF.

The chain is built from TRBV25-1 and TRBJ2-5; the D gene is possibly TRBD1 (6 bases). Germline lookup yields CDR1 MGHDK and CDR2 SYGVNS. V shed 4 bases and J shed 10 bases, with 19 bases lying between them. This CDR3 comprises 14 residues. The CDR3 DNA follows: TGTGCCAGCAGTGCCGGTTTCGGGACAATCGACCAGTACTTC. It encodes CASSAGFGTIDQYF.

CDR3 sequence: CASMGNEQFF. CDR3 DNA sequence: TGTGCCAGCATGGGCAATGAGCAGTTCTTC. The chain employs TRBV28 and TRBJ2-1; D is unresolved. The CDR3 contains 10 residues. Per the germline V gene, CDR1 is MDHEN and CDR2 is SYDVKM. V was pared by 7 bases and J by 6 bases, with 4 bases between.